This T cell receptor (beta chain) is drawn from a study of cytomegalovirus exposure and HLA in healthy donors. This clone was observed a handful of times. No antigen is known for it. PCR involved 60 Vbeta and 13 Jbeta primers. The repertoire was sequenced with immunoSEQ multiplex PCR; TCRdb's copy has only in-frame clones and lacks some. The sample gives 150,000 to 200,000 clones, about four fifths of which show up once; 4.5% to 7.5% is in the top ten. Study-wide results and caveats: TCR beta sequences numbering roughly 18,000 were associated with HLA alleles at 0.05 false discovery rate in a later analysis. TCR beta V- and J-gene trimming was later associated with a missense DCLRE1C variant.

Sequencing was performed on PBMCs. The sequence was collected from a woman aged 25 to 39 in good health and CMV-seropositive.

CDR3 DNA: TGTGCCAGCAGCGAGAATCAGCCCCAGCATTTT. Translation gives CASSENQPQHF. V is TRBV6-1 and J is TRBJ1-5; unclear D gene. The CDR3 totals 11 residues. Trimming shortened V by 6 bases and J by 4 bases, and 4 bases separated the two germline ends. CDR1 and CDR2 from the germline V gene are MNHNS and SASEGT.